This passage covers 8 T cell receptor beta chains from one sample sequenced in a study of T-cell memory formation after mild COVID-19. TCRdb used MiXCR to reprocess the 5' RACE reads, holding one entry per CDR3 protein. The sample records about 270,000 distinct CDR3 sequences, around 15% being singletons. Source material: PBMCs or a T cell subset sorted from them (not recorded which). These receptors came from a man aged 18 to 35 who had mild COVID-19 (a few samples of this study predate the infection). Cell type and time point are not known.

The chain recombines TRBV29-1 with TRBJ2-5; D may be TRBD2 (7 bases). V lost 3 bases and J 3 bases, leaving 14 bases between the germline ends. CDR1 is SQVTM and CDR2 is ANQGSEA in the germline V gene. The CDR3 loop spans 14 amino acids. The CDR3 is CSVEDRGAEETQYF. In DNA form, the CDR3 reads TGCAGCGTTGAGGACCGGGGGGCAGAAGAGACCCAGTACTTC.

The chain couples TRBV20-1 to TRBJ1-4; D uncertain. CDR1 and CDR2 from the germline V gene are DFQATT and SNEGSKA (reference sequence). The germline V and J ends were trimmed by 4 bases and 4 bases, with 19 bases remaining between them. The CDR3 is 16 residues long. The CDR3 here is CSAKAEGLSVNEKLFF. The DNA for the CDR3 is TGCAGTGCTAAAGCGGAGGGTTTAAGCGTTAATGAAAAACTGTTTTTT.

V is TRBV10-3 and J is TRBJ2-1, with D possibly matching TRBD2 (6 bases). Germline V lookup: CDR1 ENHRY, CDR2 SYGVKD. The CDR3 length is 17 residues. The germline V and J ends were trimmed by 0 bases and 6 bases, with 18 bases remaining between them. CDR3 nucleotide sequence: TGTGCCATCAGTGAGTCGTCTAAAGGGTTGGGGGGCAATGAGCAGTTCTTC. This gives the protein CAISESSKGLGGNEQFF.

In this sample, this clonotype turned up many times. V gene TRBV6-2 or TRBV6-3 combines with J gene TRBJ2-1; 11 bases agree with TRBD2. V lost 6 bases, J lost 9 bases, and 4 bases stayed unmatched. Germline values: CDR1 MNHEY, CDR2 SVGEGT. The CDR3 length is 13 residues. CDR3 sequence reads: CASRLAGVGEQFF. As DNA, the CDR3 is TGTGCCAGCAGACTAGCGGGGGTCGGTGAGCAGTTCTTC.

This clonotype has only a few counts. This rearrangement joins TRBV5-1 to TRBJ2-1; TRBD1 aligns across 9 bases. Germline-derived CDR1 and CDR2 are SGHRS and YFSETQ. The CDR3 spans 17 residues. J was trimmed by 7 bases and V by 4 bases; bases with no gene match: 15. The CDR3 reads CASSKILTGQGSNEQFF. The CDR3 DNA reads TGCGCCAGCAGCAAAATACTTACGGGACAGGGATCTAATGAGCAGTTCTTC.

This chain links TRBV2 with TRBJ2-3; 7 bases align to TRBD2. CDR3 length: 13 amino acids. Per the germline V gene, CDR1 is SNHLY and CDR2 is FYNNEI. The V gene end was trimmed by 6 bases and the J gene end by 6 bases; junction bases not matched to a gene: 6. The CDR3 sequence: CASRSRDYDTQYF. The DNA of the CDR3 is TGTGCCAGCAGGAGCCGGGACTACGATACGCAGTATTTT.

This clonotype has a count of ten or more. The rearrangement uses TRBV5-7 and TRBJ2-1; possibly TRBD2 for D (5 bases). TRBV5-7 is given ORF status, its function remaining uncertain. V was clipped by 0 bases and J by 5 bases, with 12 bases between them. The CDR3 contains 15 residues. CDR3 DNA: TGTGCCAGCAGCTTGGGGGCTAGCCGGGACAATGAGCAGTTCTTC. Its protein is CASSLGASRDNEQFF.

CDR3 DNA: TGTGCCTCCCTCGAGGTTAACACTGAAGCTTTCTTT. Its translation: CASLEVNTEAFF. The chain employs TRBV12-3 or TRBV12-4 and TRBJ1-1; D not resolved. The CDR3 loop spans 12 amino acids. V dropped 11 bases and J dropped 2 bases, with 12 bases sitting between them.